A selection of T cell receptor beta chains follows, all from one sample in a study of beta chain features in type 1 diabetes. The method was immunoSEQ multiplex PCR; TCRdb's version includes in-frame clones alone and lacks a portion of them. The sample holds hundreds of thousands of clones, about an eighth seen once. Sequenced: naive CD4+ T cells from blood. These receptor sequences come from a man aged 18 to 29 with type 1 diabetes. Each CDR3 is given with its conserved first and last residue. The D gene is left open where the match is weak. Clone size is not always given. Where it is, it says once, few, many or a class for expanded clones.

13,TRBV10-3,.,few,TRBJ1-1,CAIRELGTGEAFF,TGTGCCATCAGGGAATTGGGAACGGGTGAAGCTTTCTTT
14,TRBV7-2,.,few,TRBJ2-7,CASSFGQGLNEQYF,TGTGCCAGCAGCTTTGGCCAGGGCCTCAATGAGCAGTACTTC
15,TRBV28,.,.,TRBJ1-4,CASSPLYRTNEKLFF,TGTGCCAGCAGTCCTCTCTATAGAACTAATGAAAAACTGTTTTTT
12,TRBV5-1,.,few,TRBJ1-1,CASSDDSYEAFF,TGCGCCAGCAGCGACGACAGCTATGAAGCTTTCTTT
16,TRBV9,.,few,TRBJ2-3,CASSVEHLSLPDTQYF,TGTGCCAGCAGCGTAGAGCACCTTTCACTGCCAGATACGCAGTATTTT
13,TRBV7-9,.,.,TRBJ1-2,CASSATPNYGYTF,TGTGCCAGCAGCGCTACTCCTAACTATGGCTACACCTTC
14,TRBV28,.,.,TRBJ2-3,CASSARQSTDTQYF,TGTGCCAGCAGTGCCAGACAGTCAACAGATACGCAGTATTTT
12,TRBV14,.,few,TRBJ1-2,CASSPTGYGYTF,TGTGCCAGCAGCCCGACAGGATATGGCTACACCTTC
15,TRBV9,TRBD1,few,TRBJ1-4,CASSSTGQGATNLFF,TGTGCCAGCAGCTCCACGGGACAGGGGGCCACCAATTTGTTTTTT
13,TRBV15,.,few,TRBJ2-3,CATRTPMGATQYF,TGTGCCACCCGGACCCCGATGGGGGCTACGCAGTATTTT
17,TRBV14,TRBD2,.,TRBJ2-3,CASSFRLAGGREDTQYF,TGTGCCAGCAGCTTTCGACTAGCGGGGGGCAGGGAAGATACGCAGTATTTT
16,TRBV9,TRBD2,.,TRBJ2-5,CASSVGAGGRQETQYF,TGTGCCAGCAGCGTAGGAGCGGGGGGGAGGCAAGAGACCCAGTACTTC
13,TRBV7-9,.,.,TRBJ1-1,CASRPQRDTEAFF,TGTGCCAGCAGACCTCAAAGGGACACTGAAGCTTTCTTT
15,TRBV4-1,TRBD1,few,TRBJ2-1,CASSYPDRAYNEQFF,TGCGCCAGCAGCTACCCGGACAGGGCCTACAATGAGCAGTTCTTC
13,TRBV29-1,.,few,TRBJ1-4,CSVDPGTNEKLFF,TGCAGCGTTGATCCGGGGACTAATGAAAAACTGTTTTTT
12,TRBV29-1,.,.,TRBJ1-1,CSVEKSTAEAFF,TGCAGCGTTGAGAAGAGTACGGCTGAAGCTTTCTTT
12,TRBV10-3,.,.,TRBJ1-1,CATGLVNTEAFF,TGTGCCACCGGGCTGGTGAACACTGAAGCTTTCTTT
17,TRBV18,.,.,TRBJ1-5,CASSPGSGQLNNQPQHF,TGTGCCAGCTCACCGGGATCTGGACAGCTAAACAATCAGCCCCAGCATTTT
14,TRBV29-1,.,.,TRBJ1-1,CSVASTLGDTEAFF,TGCAGCGTTGCGTCCACTCTGGGGGACACTGAAGCTTTCTTT
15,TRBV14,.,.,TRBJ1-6,CASSQPTEGNSPLHF,TGTGCCAGCAGCCAGCCGACGGAGGGGAATTCACCCCTCCACTTT
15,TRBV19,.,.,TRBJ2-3,CASSIGRDGTDTQYF,TGTGCCAGTAGTATTGGCAGGGACGGCACAGATACGCAGTATTTT
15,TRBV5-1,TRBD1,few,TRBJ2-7,CASSFEGQGPYEQYF,TGCGCCAGCAGCTTCGAGGGACAGGGACCCTACGAGCAGTACTTC
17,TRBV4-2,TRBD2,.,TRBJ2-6,CASSQGGSYAGANVLTF,TGTGCCAGCAGCCAGGGCGGGAGCTACGCCGGGGCCAACGTCCTGACTTTC
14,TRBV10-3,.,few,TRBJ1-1,CAIQSTAMNTEAFF,TGTGCCATTCAATCGACAGCCATGAACACTGAAGCTTTCTTT
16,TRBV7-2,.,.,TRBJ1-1,CASSLNGAVPNTEAFF,TGTGCCAGCAGCTTAAACGGGGCAGTACCGAACACTGAAGCTTTCTTT
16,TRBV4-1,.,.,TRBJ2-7,CASSQVLADRAYEQYF,TGCGCCAGCAGCCAAGTCCTGGCAGATCGAGCCTACGAGCAGTACTTC
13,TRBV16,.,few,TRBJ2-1,CASSQSTEEEQFF,TGTGCCAGCAGCCAATCGACCGAGGAAGAGCAGTTCTTC
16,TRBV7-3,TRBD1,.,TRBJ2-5,CASSLMGQSYQETQYF,TGTGCCAGCAGCTTAATGGGACAGTCGTACCAAGAGACCCAGTACTTC
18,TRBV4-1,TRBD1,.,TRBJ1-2,CASSRPSRDRGPVRGYTF,TGCGCCAGCAGCCGCCCATCCCGGGACAGGGGGCCTGTCCGTGGCTACACCTTC
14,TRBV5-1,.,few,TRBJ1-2,CASSFGLIEYGYTF,TGCGCCAGCAGCTTTGGACTCATCGAGTACGGCTACACCTTC
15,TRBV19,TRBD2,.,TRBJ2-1,CASRAGGIPYNEQFF,TGTGCCAGTAGGGCGGGGGGGATACCCTACAATGAGCAGTTCTTC
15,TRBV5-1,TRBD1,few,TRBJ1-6,CASSLAQGANSPLHF,TGCGCCAGCAGCTTAGCACAGGGGGCAAATTCACCCCTCCACTTT
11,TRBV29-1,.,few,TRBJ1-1,CSERADTEAFF,TGCAGTGAGAGGGCCGACACTGAAGCTTTCTTT
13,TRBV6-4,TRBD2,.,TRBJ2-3,CASSRGEGDTQYF,TGTGCCAGCAGCCGGGGGGAGGGAGATACGCAGTATTTT
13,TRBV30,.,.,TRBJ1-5,CACGRAHSQPQHF,TGTGCCTGCGGACGGGCCCACAGTCAGCCCCAGCATTTT
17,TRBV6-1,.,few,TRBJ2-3,CASSDPRDAASTDTQYF,TGTGCCAGCAGTGACCCTCGGGACGCAGCTAGCACAGATACGCAGTATTTT
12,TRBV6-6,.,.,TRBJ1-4,CASSYVSGKLFF,TGTGCCAGCAGTTACGTCTCTGGAAAACTGTTTTTT
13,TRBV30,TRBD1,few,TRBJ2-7,CAWSSWGQGEQYF,TGTGCCTGGAGCTCATGGGGACAGGGCGAGCAGTACTTC
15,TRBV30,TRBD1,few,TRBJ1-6,CAWSPLDRDNSPLHF,TGTGCCTGGAGCCCCTTGGACAGGGATAATTCACCCCTCCACTTT
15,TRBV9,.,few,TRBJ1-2,CASSVARQTNYGYTF,TGTGCCAGCAGCGTAGCTCGGCAGACTAACTATGGCTACACCTTC
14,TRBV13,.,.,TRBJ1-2,CASNPPGAVGGYTF,TGTGCCAGCAACCCCCCAGGGGCCGTAGGTGGCTACACCTTC
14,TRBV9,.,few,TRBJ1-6,CASSADWEGSPLHF,TGTGCCAGCAGCGCCGACTGGGAAGGGTCACCCCTCCACTTT
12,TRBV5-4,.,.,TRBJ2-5,CASSSARGLQYF,TGTGCCAGCAGTTCGGCAAGGGGCCTCCAGTACTTC
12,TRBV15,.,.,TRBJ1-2,CATSRDYRGYTF,TGTGCCACCAGCAGAGATTATCGTGGCTACACCTTC
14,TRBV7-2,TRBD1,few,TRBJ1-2,CASSPTGTYNGYTF,TGTGCCAGCAGCCCGACAGGGACTTATAATGGCTACACCTTC
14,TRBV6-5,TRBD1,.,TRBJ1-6,CASSYSGGAKPLHF,TGTGCCAGCAGTTACTCAGGGGGCGCAAAGCCCCTCCACTTT